This T cell receptor (beta chain) was documented in a study of blood T cells in healthy people across ages. The CDR3 is 15 amino acids. Losses at the gene ends were 2 bases for V and 12 bases for J; bases not matched to a gene: 7. Germline V gene lookup returns CDR1 SGHAT and CDR2 FQDESV (reference sequence). A J-beta primer mix and a sample-barcoded 5' primer were used in a second PCR of roughly 6 to 11 cycles. TCRdb called the 5' RACE reads again in MiXCR, with one record for every CDR3 protein. Of 1.5 million to 2 million distinct CDR3 sequences listed, about 39% are singletons. Material for sequencing was blood. This chain joins TRBV11-1 and TRBJ2-1; 13 nucleotides align to TRBD2. This TCR derives from a human donor in good health. For the CDR3, the DNA is TGTGCCAGCAGCTTAACACTAGCGGGGGGGCTCGGGCAGTTCTTC. Translating it yields CASSLTLAGGLGQFF. The full variable domain, with the rest looked up from reference TRBV11-1 and TRBJ2-1, is EAEVAQSPRYKITEKSQAVAFWCDPISGHATLYWYRQILGQGPELLVQFQDESVVDDSQLPKDRFSAERLKGVDSTLKIQPAELGDSAMYLCASSLTLAGGLGQFFGPGTRLTVL.